This T cell receptor beta chain was captured by sequencing in a study of T cell responses to AZD1222 COVID-19 vaccine. Regarding the study as a whole: Among vaccine-associated CD4 TCRs, coverage spanned spike, with dominance at 160-218 and 743-854. Among the donors, most were white British and more were female, and clonal diversity was possibly underestimated.

Profiling relied on immunoSEQ multiplex PCR, and the TCRdb table lists in-frame clones only, not all of them. In the table there are fewer than 85,000 clones, about 90% of which are singletons. Notes on this clone: Its antigen is unknown.

Germline V gene data show CDR1 as SGHAT and CDR2 as FQDESV (reference sequence). Trimming cost V 5 bases and J 7 bases; bases outside gene matches: 8. The CDR3 has 15 residues. Here the sequenced sample was peripheral blood, taken on day 0 of MenACWY control vaccination. The rearrangement uses TRBV11-1 and TRBJ1-6; 7 nucleotides match TRBD1. The TCR was taken from an adult in good health. The CDR3 bases are TGTGCCAGCAGCGCCCACAGGGGCTCCAATTCACCCCTCCACTTT. This encodes CASSAHRGSNSPLHF.